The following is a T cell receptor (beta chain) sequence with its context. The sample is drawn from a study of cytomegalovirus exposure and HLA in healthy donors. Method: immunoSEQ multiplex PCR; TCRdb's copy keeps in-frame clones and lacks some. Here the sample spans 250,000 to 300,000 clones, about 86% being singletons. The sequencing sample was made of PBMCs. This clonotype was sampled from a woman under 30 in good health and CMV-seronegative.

Written as DNA, the CDR3 is TGTGCCAGCAGCCGGACTAGCGGGAGAGAAGTGCAGTACTTC. Encoded protein: CASSRTSGREVQYF. The gene calls are TRBV11-2 and TRBJ2-7; TRBD2 agrees at 13 bases. The CDR3 has 14 residues. Losses at the gene ends were 5 bases for V and 9 bases for J; bases not matched to a gene: 7. Germline assignment: CDR1 SGHAT and CDR2 FQNNGV.